The 20 T cell receptor beta chains presented below share a single source sample, sequenced in a study of cytomegalovirus exposure and HLA in healthy donors. The method was immunoSEQ multiplex PCR; TCRdb's version includes in-frame clones alone and lacks a portion of them. Of about 280,000 clones listed, 88% were seen once; the top ten hold 0.92%. What was sequenced was PBMCs. These receptors were taken from a woman under 30 in good health and CMV-seronegative.

This clone was recorded a few times. V and J are TRBV6-5 and TRBJ1-1; 7 nucleotides align to TRBD1. Germline CDR1 MNHEY, CDR2 SVGAGI. This CDR3 spans 14 amino acids. Losses at the gene ends were 6 bases for V and 5 bases for J; bases not matched to a gene: 9. CDR3 bases: TGTGCCAGCAGAGCAGGGGGAGAGTTAACTGAAGCTTTCTTT. It translates to CASRAGGELTEAFF.

The chain joins TRBV6-1 to TRBJ2-7, with a tentative D call TRBD2 (5 bases). CDR3 size: 15 residues. Germline CDR1 is MNHNS and CDR2 is SASEGT. Trimming took 3 bases from V and 0 from J, leaving 12 bases between them. CDR3 region: CASSEASGASYEQYF. DNA for the CDR3: TGTGCCAGCAGTGAGGCCAGCGGCGCCTCCTACGAGCAGTACTTC.

The rearrangement uses TRBV29-1 and TRBJ1-1; D call uncertain. The CDR3 runs 12 residues. Trimming pared 4 bases from V and 2 bases from J, leaving 8 bases between. CDR1 is SQVTM, CDR2 ANQGSEA, per germline. The CDR3 reads CSVAGVNTEAFF. DNA of the CDR3: TGCAGCGTTGCCGGTGTAAACACTGAAGCTTTCTTT.

This clone was detected a few times. The chain carries TRBV28 and TRBJ2-1; 11 nucleotides line up with TRBD2. V lost 3 bases to trimming and J lost 8 bases; unmatched junction nucleotides: 12. The length of the CDR3 is 17 residues. Germline CDR1 MDHEN, CDR2 SYDVKM. The CDR3 DNA reads as TGTGCCAGCAGTTTCTCCTTACTAGCGGGAGCAAGCCATGAGCAGTTCTTC. This gives the protein CASSFSLLAGASHEQFF.

V usage is TRBV27 and J usage is TRBJ2-7; possible D gene TRBD1, 5 bases. Per germline, CDR1 MNHEY and CDR2 SMNVEV (reference sequence). V lost 6 bases, J lost 5 bases, and 14 bases lay in between. This CDR3 is built from 13 residues. The CDR3 sequence is CASSRVRGNEQYF. The CDR3 coding sequence is TGTGCCAGCAGCCGAGTAAGGGGAAACGAGCAGTACTTC.

The chain joins TRBV2 to TRBJ1-2; D is perhaps TRBD1 (6 bases). The V and J ends lost 8 bases and 8 bases respectively, with 15 bases between them. The CDR3 spans 12 residues. Germline values: CDR1 SNHLY, CDR2 FYNNEI. Written as DNA, the CDR3 is TGTGCCAGCCTGGACAGTCTTCGGGGCTACACCTTC. Translating it yields CASLDSLRGYTF.

The chain recombines TRBV10-3 with TRBJ2-7, with 7 bases lining up with TRBD2. This CDR3 spans 15 amino acids. Germline V gene sequence: CDR1 ENHRY, CDR2 SYGVKD. The V gene end was trimmed by 6 bases and the J gene end by 2 bases; junction bases not matched to a gene: 10. In nucleotides, the CDR3 is TGTGCCATCAGGACAACCGGGACTACTACCTACGAGCAGTACTTC. Protein sequence: CAIRTTGTTTYEQYF.

In its sample, this clone was seen a few times. This chain links TRBV7-9 with TRBJ2-5; TRBD2 might be the D (6 bases). Trimming removed 6 bases at V and 5 bases at J, with 16 bases between. Germline values: CDR1 SEHNR, CDR2 FQNEAQ (reference sequence). This CDR3 comprises 14 residues. CDR3 nucleotides: TGTGCCAGCAGATTAACAGCGGGTGGTGAGACCCAGTACTTC. Encoded protein: CASRLTAGGETQYF.

The chain combines TRBV5-1 with TRBJ1-3; D remains unclear. Trimming left V 0 bases short and J 1 base short, with 14 bases between. CDR3 length equals 17 residues. Germline V gives CDR1 SGHRS, CDR2 YFSETQ. In nucleotides, the CDR3 is TGCGCCAGCAGCTTGGCGTCTACCTCGAAGTCTGGAAACACCATATATTTT. It yields the protein CASSLASTSKSGNTIYF.

This chain joins TRBV25-1 and TRBJ2-1; 15 nucleotides align to TRBD2. This CDR3 spans 15 amino acids. CDR1 is MGHDK, CDR2 SYGVNS, per germline. The V and J ends lost 5 bases and 7 bases, in that order; junction bases with no gene match: 3. CDR3 nucleotide sequence: TGTGCCAGCAGTACCGGGACTAGCGGGAGGAATGAGCAGTTCTTC. Residues: CASSTGTSGRNEQFF.

The rearrangement links TRBV4-3 to TRBJ2-1, with TRBD2 matching over 10 bases. CDR3 length equals 18 residues. Germline CDR1 reads LGHNA; CDR2 reads YSLEER. J was trimmed by 10 bases and V by 0 bases; bases with no gene match: 15. The CDR3, as DNA: TGCGCCAGCAGCCAAGAGAGAATGGGAACTAGCGGGATCAGCGAGCAGTTCTTC. Its protein product is CASSQERMGTSGISEQFF.

The sample holds a few counts of this clone. The V call is TRBV4-1, the J call TRBJ2-7, with 8 bases aligning to TRBD2. This CDR3 is built from 15 residues. Germline trimming cut 4 bases from V and 2 bases from J; bases unmatched to any gene: 7. The germline CDR1 and CDR2 sequences are MGHRA and YSYEKL. CDR3 protein: CASSPYSGVTYEQYF. The CDR3 coding sequence is TGCGCCAGCAGCCCATATAGCGGGGTGACCTACGAGCAGTACTTC.

The gene calls are TRBV28 and TRBJ1-4; unclear D gene. The CDR3 is made up of 17 amino acids. Trimming shortened V by 1 base and J by 8 bases, and 20 bases separated the two germline ends. Germline assignment: CDR1 MDHEN and CDR2 SYDVKM. The CDR3 DNA sequence: TGTGCCAGCAGTTTATTGGCACGTTTCGGCGGTGGCGAAAAACTGTTTTTT. It codes for CASSLLARFGGGEKLFF.

The chain recombines TRBV4-1 with TRBJ2-7; TRBD2 agrees at 14 bases. Per the germline V gene, CDR1 is MGHRA and CDR2 is YSYEKL. The CDR3 sequence is 15 residues long. V lost 3 bases, J lost 5 bases, and 3 bases stayed unmatched. CDR3 sequence: CASSQLGLAGDEQYF. The CDR3 nucleotides are TGCGCCAGCAGCCAGCTGGGACTAGCGGGAGACGAGCAGTACTTC.

V and J are TRBV10-1 and TRBJ2-7; TRBD1 agrees at 8 bases. J lost 6 bases, V lost 8 bases, and 12 bases had no gene match. Germline V CDR1 and CDR2: WNHNN, SYGVQD (reference sequence). The CDR3 has 14 amino acids. The CDR3 region has the DNA TGCGCCAGCGGTCCGGGGCAGGGGGCAGGCGAGCAGTACTTC. Translation gives CASGPGQGAGEQYF.

V gene TRBV7-9 combines with J gene TRBJ2-7, with 8 bases lining up with TRBD2. The J segment lost 7 bases and the V segment lost 5 bases, leaving 1 base of the junction unmatched. The CDR3 consists of 11 residues. Germline CDR1 and CDR2: SEHNR and FQNEAQ (reference sequence). This CDR3 reads CASSQRGEQYF. CDR3 sequence (DNA): TGTGCCAGCAGCCAGCGGGGGGAGCAGTACTTC.

The chain combines TRBV28 with TRBJ2-3; D is possibly TRBD2 (6 bases). Trimming removed 3 bases from V and 2 bases from J, with 9 bases in between. CDR1 and CDR2 (germline): MDHEN, SYDVKM. The CDR3 sequence is 14 residues long. CDR3 bases: TGTGCCAGCAGTTTGGGACTTTTCACAGATACGCAGTATTTT. Translating gives CASSLGLFTDTQYF.

The rearrangement links TRBV27 to TRBJ2-7; D is possibly TRBD1 (6 bases). The germline CDR1 and CDR2 sequences are MNHEY and SMNVEV (reference sequence). V gave up 6 bases and J gave up 1 base, with 13 bases separating them. CDR3 length: 14 residues. The CDR3 reads CASRNKQGSYEQYF. The CDR3 nucleotides read TGTGCCAGCAGAAACAAACAGGGTTCCTACGAGCAGTACTTC.

V is TRBV28 and J is TRBJ1-4; maybe TRBD1 (5 bases). In germline, CDR1 is MDHEN, CDR2 SYDVKM. This CDR3 comprises 13 residues. The V end was cut by 6 bases, the J end by 7 bases, with 12 bases between. Written as DNA, the CDR3 is TGTGCCAGCAGGGGGGGTTTCGGTGAAAAACTGTTTTTT. The encoded protein is CASRGGFGEKLFF.

The chain couples TRBV9 to TRBJ2-7, with 8 positions matching TRBD2. Trimming at V came to 0 bases and at J to 0 bases, leaving 11 bases not matched to a gene. The CDR3 has 18 amino acids. The V gene's germline CDR1 is SGDLS and CDR2 YYNGEE. As DNA, the CDR3 is TGTGCCAGCAGCGTAGGAATACCGGGACTAGTAAGCTCCTACGAGCAGTACTTC. It specifies CASSVGIPGLVSSYEQYF.